Below are 3 T cell receptor beta chains sequenced from a single sample in a study of cytomegalovirus exposure and HLA in healthy donors. The study ran its PCR with 60 Vbeta and 13 Jbeta primers. Produced via immunoSEQ multiplex PCR; TCRdb's table is partial and in-frame only. This table lists 150,000 to 200,000 clones. Sequences were obtained from PBMCs. These receptors were obtained from a young woman in good health and CMV-seropositive.

The rearrangement joins TRBV6-5 to TRBJ2-5; perhaps TRBD1 as D (5 bases). The V end lost 0 bases, the J end lost 5 bases, and 10 bases lay between the germline ends. The germline V gene has CDR1 MNHEY and CDR2 SVGAGI. This CDR3 has 14 amino acids. CDR3 DNA sequence: TGTGCCAGCAGTTACTCCCAGGGTAGGGAGACCCAGTACTTC. Protein: CASSYSQGRETQYF.

V gene TRBV30 combines with J gene TRBJ1-5, with TRBD1 as a possible D gene (5 bases). The CDR3 is made up of 13 amino acids. Germline V lookup: CDR1 GTSNPN, CDR2 SVGIG (reference sequence). V lost 0 bases, J lost 10 bases, and 13 bases lay in between. DNA of the CDR3: TGTGCCTGGAGTGTCGGAGGGGAGGGACCCCAGCATTTT. It translates to CAWSVGGEGPQHF.

The V and J genes are TRBV27 and TRBJ2-1, with 10 bases matching TRBD2. The CDR3 is 14 residues long. Looked up from germline, CDR1 is MNHEY and CDR2 is SMNVEV (reference sequence). V shed 6 bases and J 6 bases; nucleotides not matched to a gene: 5. In DNA form, the CDR3 reads TGTGCCAGCAGCCCGAGCGGGAGGGCCAATGAGCAGTTCTTC. Amino acids: CASSPSGRANEQFF.